This T cell receptor beta chain derives from a study of cytomegalovirus exposure and HLA in healthy donors. Background on the study: The Caucasian-associated ancestry cluster contained roughly four fifths of the approximately 400 genotyped donors.

The study, taken as a whole, reports: The presence/absence work took it that sequencing depth was about the same across donors.

Comment on this clone: Its antigen is as yet unknown.

The PCR had 60 Vbeta and 13 Jbeta primers. Measured with immunoSEQ multiplex PCR; TCRdb has only the in-frame clones, and not every one. In the table there are roughly 140,000 clones, around four fifths of which are singletons. The CDR3 covers 14 residues. The germline V gene has CDR1 MDHEN and CDR2 SYDVKM. V lost 2 bases, J lost 2 bases, and 9 bases lay in between. Sequenced sample: PBMCs. The chain joins TRBV28 to TRBJ1-2; D is unresolved. The sequence was obtained from an older woman in good health and CMV-seropositive. The CDR3 loop reads CASSLRGRNYGYTF. The CDR3 DNA is TGTGCCAGCAGTTTAAGAGGCCGAAACTATGGCTACACCTTC.